This record looks at one TCR beta chain sequence and its context. Its antigen remains unknown. Only patients with CD8+CD57+ cell expansion on flow cytometry were chosen for sequencing. The data were taken from a study of CD8+CD57+ T cells in acquired aplastic anemia. Study-wide background: Quantities of DNA derived from sorted CD4+ and CD8+ cells averaged approximately 3 ug. Points from the study as a whole: The number of CD8+ CDR3 sequences shared by patients and controls was around 30.

Germline assignment: CDR1 SQVTM and CDR2 ANQGSEA. Germline trimming cut 5 bases from V and 6 bases from J; bases unmatched to any gene: 16. The CDR3 covers 16 residues. The use of genomic DNA as template underpinned the TCR beta VDJ and CDR3 profiling. TCRdb reprocessed the reads via MiXCR and lists one record per CDR3 protein. Of 260,000 or so distinct CDR3 sequences in the sample, approximately 45% were seen once. The J gene is TRBJ1-2, the V gene TRBV29-1, with 9 bases identical to TRBD1. Material: sorted CD4+, CD8+, or CD8+CD57+ T cells (not recorded which) from PBMCs. The receptor comes from a human donor with aplastic anemia. The CDR3 reads CSVITTFRGQGDGYTF. CDR3 nucleotide sequence: TGCAGCGTTATCACTACCTTCCGGGGACAGGGCGATGGCTACACCTTC.